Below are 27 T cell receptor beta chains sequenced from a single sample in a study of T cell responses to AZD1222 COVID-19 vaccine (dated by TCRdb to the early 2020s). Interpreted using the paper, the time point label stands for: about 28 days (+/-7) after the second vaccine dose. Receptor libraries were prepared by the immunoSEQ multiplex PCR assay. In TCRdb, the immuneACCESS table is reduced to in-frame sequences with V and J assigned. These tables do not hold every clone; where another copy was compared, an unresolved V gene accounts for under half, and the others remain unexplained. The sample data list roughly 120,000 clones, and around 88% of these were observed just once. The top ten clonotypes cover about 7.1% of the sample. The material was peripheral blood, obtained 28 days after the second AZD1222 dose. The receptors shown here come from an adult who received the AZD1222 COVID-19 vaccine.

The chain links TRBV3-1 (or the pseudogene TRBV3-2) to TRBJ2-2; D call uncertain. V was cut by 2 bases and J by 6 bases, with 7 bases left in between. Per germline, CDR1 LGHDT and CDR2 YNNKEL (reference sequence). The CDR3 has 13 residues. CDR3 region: CASSQNLAGELFF. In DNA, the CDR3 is TGTGCCAGCAGCCAAAATTTAGCCGGGGAGCTGTTTTTT.

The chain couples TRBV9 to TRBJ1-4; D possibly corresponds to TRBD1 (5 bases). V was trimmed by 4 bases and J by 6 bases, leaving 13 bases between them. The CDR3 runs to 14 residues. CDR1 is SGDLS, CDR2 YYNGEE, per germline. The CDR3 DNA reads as TGTGCCAGCAGCCTGACGCGGGGGGATGAAAAACTGTTTTTT. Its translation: CASSLTRGDEKLFF.

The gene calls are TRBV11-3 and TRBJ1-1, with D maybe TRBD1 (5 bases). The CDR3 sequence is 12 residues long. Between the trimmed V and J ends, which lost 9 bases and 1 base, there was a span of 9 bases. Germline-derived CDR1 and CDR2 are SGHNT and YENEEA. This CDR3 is CARSGPNTEAFF. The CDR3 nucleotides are TGTGCCAGATCAGGGCCGAACACTGAAGCTTTCTTT.

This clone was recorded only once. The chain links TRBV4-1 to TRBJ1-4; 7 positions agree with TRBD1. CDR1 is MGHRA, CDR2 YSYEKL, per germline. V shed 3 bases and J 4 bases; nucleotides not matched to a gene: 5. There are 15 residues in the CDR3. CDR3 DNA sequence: TGCGCCAGCAGCCATTTAGACAGGGATAATGAAAAACTGTTTTTT. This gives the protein CASSHLDRDNEKLFF.

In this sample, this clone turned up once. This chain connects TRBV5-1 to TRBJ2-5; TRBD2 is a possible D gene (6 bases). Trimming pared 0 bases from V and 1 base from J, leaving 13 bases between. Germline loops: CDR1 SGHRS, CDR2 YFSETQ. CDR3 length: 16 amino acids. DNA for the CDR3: TGCGCCAGCAGCTTGGAAGGAGGGGACGTCCAAGAGACCCAGTACTTC. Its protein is CASSLEGGDVQETQYF.

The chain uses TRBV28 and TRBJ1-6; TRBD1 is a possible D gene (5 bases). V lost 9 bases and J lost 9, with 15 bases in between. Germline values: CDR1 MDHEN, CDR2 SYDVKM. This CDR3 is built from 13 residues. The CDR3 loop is CASRTSPISPLHF. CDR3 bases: TGTGCCAGTAGGACATCCCCAATTTCACCCCTCCACTTT.

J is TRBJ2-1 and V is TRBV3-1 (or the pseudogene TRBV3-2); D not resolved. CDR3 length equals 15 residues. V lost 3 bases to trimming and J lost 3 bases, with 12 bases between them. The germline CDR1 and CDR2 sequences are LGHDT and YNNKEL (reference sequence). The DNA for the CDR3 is TGTGCCAGCAGCCACAAGGGAATAGGCTACAATGAGCAGTTCTTC. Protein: CASSHKGIGYNEQFF.

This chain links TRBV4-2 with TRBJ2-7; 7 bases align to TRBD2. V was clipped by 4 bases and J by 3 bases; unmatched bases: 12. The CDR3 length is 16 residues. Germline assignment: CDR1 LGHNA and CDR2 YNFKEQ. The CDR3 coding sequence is TGTGCCAGCAGCCGGTCCCCTGGGACTACAAACTACGAGCAGTACTTC. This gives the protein CASSRSPGTTNYEQYF.

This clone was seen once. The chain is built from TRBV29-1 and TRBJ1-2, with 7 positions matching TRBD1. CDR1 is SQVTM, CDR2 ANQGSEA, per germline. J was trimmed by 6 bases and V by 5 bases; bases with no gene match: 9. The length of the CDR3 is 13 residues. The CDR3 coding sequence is TGCAGCGTTACACTCACAGGGGTGGATGGCTACACCTTC. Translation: CSVTLTGVDGYTF.

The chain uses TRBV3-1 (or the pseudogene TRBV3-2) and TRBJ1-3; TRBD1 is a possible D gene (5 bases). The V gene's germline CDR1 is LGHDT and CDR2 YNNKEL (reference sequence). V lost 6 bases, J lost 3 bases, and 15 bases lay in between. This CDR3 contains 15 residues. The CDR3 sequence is CASRGVPGVGNTIYF. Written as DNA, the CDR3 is TGTGCCAGCAGGGGGGTTCCGGGGGTTGGAAACACCATATATTTT.

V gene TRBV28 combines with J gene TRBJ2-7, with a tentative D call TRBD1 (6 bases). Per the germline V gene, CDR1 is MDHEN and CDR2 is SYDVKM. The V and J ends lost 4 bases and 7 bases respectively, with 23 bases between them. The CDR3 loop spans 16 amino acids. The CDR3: CASSWGLSGRGWEQYF. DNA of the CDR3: TGTGCCAGCAGTTGGGGCCTTTCGGGCAGGGGCTGGGAGCAGTACTTC.

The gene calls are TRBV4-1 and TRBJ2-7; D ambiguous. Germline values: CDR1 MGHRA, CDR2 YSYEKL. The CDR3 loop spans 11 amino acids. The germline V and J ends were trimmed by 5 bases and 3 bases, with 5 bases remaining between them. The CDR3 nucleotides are TGCGCCAGCAGCGATTACTACGAGCAGTACTTC. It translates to CASSDYYEQYF.

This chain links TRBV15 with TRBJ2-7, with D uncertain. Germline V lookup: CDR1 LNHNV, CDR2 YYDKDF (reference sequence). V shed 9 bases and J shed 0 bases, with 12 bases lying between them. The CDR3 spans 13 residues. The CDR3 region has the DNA TGTGCCACGAGACCTGAACCCTCCTACGAGCAGTACTTC. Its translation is CATRPEPSYEQYF.

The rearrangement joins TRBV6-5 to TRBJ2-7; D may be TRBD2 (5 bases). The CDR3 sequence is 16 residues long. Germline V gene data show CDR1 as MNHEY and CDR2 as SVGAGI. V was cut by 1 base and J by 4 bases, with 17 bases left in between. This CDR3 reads CASSYWATGKNYEQYF. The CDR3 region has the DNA TGTGCCAGCAGTTACTGGGCAACGGGGAAGAATTACGAGCAGTACTTC.

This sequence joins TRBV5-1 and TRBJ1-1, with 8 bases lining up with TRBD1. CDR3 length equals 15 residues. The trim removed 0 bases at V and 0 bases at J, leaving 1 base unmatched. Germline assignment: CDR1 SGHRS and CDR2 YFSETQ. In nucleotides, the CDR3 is TGCGCCAGCAGCTTGGGGACAGGGCTGAACACTGAAGCTTTCTTT. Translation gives CASSLGTGLNTEAFF.

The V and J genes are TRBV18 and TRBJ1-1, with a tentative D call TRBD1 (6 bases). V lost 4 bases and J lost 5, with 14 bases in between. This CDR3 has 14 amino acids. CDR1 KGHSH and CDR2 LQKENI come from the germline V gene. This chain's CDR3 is CASSLEGVITEAFF. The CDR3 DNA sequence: TGTGCCAGCTCACTTGAGGGGGTGATAACTGAAGCTTTCTTT. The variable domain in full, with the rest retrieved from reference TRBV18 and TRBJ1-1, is NAGVMQNPRHLVRRRGQEARLRCSPMKGHSHVYWYRQLPEEGLKFMVYLQKENIIDESGMPKERFSAEFPKEGPSILRIQQVVRGDSAAYFCASSLEGVITEAFFGQGTRLTVV.

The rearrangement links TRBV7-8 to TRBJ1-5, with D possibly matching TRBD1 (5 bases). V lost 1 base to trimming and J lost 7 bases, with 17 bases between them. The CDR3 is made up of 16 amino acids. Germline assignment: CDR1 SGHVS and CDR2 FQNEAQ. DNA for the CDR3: TGTGCCAGCAGCTTAGATAGGGGTGGGATCAGGCAGCCCCAGCATTTT. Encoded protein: CASSLDRGGIRQPQHF. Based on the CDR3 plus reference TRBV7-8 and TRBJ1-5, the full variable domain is GAGVSQSPRYKVAKRGQDVALRCDPISGHVSLFWYQQALGQGPEFLTYFQNEAQLDKSGLPSDRFFAERPEGSVSTLKIQRTQQEDSAVYLCASSLDRGGIRQPQHFGDGTRLSIL.

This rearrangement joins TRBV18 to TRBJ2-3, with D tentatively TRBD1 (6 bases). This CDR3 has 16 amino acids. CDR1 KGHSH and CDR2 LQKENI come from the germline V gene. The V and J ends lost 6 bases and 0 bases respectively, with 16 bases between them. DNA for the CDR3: TGTGCCAGCTCGGCCGGGGACATCCCGAGCACAGATACGCAGTATTTT. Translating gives CASSAGDIPSTDTQYF.

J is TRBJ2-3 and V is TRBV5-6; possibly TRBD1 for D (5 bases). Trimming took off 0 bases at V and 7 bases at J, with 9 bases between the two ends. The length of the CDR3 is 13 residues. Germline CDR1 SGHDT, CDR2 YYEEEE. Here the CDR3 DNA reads TGTGCCAGCAGCTTGGACAGGACCTATACGCAGTATTTT. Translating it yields CASSLDRTYTQYF.

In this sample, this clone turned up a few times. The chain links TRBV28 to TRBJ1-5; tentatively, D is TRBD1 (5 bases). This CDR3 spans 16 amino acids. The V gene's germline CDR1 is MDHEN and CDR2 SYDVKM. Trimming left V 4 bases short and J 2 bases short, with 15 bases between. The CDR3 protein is CASSSHPRDRNQPQHF. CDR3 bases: TGTGCCAGCAGTTCCCATCCCAGGGACCGCAATCAGCCCCAGCATTTT.

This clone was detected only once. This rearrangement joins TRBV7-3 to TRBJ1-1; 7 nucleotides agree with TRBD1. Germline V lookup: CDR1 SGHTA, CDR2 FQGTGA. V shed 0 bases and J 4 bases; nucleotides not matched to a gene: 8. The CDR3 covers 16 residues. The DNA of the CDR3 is TGTGCCAGCAGCTTAACAGGGGGCTCGAAGGGCACTGAAGCTTTCTTT. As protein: CASSLTGGSKGTEAFF.

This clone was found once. The CDR3 loop reads CASSGGLAGGGTQYF. In DNA, the CDR3 is TGTGCCAGCAGCGGGGGACTAGCGGGAGGCGGGACCCAGTACTTC. The V and J genes are TRBV14 and TRBJ2-5; TRBD2 aligns across 15 bases. The germline gives CDR1 SGHDN, CDR2 FVKESK. This CDR3 region has 15 residues. The V and J ends lost 5 bases and 7 bases, in that order; junction bases with no gene match: 5. The variable domain in full, completed from reference TRBV14 and TRBJ2-5, reads EAGVTQFPSHSVIEKGQTVTLRCDPISGHDNLYWYRRVMGKEIKFLLHFVKESKQDESGMPNNRFLAERTGGTYSTLKVQPAELEDSGVYFCASSGGLAGGGTQYFGPGTRLLVL.

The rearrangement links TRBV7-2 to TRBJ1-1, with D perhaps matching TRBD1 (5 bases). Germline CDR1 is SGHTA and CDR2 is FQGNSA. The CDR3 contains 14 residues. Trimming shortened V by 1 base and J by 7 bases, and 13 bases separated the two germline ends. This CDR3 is CASSLVGTRGEAFF. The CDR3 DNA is TGTGCCAGCAGCTTAGTTGGGACCCGGGGTGAAGCTTTCTTT.

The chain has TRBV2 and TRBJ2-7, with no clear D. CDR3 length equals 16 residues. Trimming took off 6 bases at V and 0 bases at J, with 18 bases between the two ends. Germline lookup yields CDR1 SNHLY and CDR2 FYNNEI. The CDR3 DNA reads TGTGCCAGCAGCAGAATCGGGCAGGCCTACTCCTACGAGCAGTACTTC. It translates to CASSRIGQAYSYEQYF. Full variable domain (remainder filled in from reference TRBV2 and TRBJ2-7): EPEVTQTPSHQVTQMGQEVILRCVPISNHLYFYWYRQILGQKVEFLVSFYNNEISEKSEIFDDQFSVERPDGSNFTLKIRSTKLEDSAMYFCASSRIGQAYSYEQYFGPGTRLTVT.

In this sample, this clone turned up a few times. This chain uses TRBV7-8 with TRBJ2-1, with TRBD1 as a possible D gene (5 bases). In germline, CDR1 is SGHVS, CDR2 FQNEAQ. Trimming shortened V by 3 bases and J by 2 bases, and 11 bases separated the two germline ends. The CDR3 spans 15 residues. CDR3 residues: CASSFTGSPYNEQFF. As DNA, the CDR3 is TGTGCCAGCAGCTTTACAGGTAGCCCCTACAATGAGCAGTTCTTC.

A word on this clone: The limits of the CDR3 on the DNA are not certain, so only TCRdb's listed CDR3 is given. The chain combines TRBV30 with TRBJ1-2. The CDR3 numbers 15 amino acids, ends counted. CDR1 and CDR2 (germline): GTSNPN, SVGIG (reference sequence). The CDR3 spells CAWIGLSGRYYGYTF.

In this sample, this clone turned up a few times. The CDR3 DNA is TGTGCCAGCAGTGGCCGGGAACCCACCGGGGAGCTGTTTTTT. Protein product: CASSGREPTGELFF. J is TRBJ2-2 and V is TRBV2; a weak D match, TRBD2 (5 bases). The germline V gene has CDR1 SNHLY and CDR2 FYNNEI. This CDR3 has 14 amino acids. The V gene lost 4 bases and the J gene lost 4 bases, with 10 bases spanning the gap. Full variable domain (missing parts from reference TRBV2 and TRBJ2-2): EPEVTQTPSHQVTQMGQEVILRCVPISNHLYFYWYRQILGQKVEFLVSFYNNEISEKSEIFDDQFSVERPDGSNFTLKIRSTKLEDSAMYFCASSGREPTGELFFGEGSRLTVL.